One sample yielded the 25 T cell receptor beta chains listed below, sequenced in a study of T cell responses to AZD1222 COVID-19 vaccine. Produced via immunoSEQ multiplex PCR; TCRdb's table is partial and in-frame only. The sample yields some 190,000 clones, 85% to 95% seen once. Sequenced here: peripheral blood, sampled on day 0 of AZD1222 vaccination. Receptors were obtained from an adult in good health.

J is TRBJ2-3 and V is TRBV7-9; 10 positions agree with TRBD2. Germline V CDR1 and CDR2: SEHNR, FQNEAQ (reference sequence). The CDR3 has 15 residues. After removal of 5 bases from V and 0 bases from J, the junction contained 2 bases not matched to a gene. CDR3 amino acids: CASSRSGGSTDTQYF. CDR3 nucleotides: TGTGCCAGCAGCCGTAGCGGGGGGAGCACAGATACGCAGTATTTT.

The chain couples TRBV28 to TRBJ1-1, with D possibly matching TRBD1 (6 bases). V lost 3 bases to trimming and J lost 6 bases, with 11 bases between them. The V gene's germline CDR1 is MDHEN and CDR2 SYDVKM. The CDR3 is 13 amino acids. The CDR3 coding sequence is TGTGCCAGCAGTTTGCGGGCAGGGGCTGAAGCTTTCTTT. Translation: CASSLRAGAEAFF.

V usage is TRBV2 and J usage is TRBJ2-3, with D tentatively TRBD2 (6 bases). Between the trimmed V and J ends, which lost 8 bases and 2 bases, there was a span of 23 bases. Germline V lookup: CDR1 SNHLY, CDR2 FYNNEI. The CDR3 sequence is 17 residues long. CDR3 in amino acids: CASYALLRGRNTDTQYF. The CDR3 region has the DNA TGTGCCAGCTACGCTCTTTTACGGGGGAGAAACACAGATACGCAGTATTTT.

The chain combines TRBV2 with TRBJ1-4; D may be TRBD1 (6 bases). The CDR3 is made up of 16 amino acids. Trimming cost V 1 base and J 3 bases, with 12 bases left between them. The V gene's germline CDR1 is SNHLY and CDR2 FYNNEI. DNA of the CDR3: TGTGCCAGCAGTGAAGAACCCGCAGGGGCTAATGAAAAACTGTTTTTT. Encoded protein: CASSEEPAGANEKLFF.

The chain recombines TRBV7-9 with TRBJ2-7; D possibly matches TRBD1 or TRBD2 (5 bases each). CDR1 is SEHNR, CDR2 FQNEAQ, per germline (reference sequence). Trimming took 6 bases from V and 0 from J, leaving 15 bases between them. The CDR3 consists of 15 residues. The CDR3 protein is CASSGTEESSYEQYF. The DNA of the CDR3 is TGTGCCAGCAGTGGGACGGAAGAGTCCTCCTACGAGCAGTACTTC.

Worth noting for this clone: The sample has other DNA sequences that encode this CDR3 too. V is TRBV3-1 (or the pseudogene TRBV3-2) and J is TRBJ1-1; no reliable D call. Germline values: CDR1 LGHDT, CDR2 YNNKEL (reference sequence). This CDR3 has 13 residues. Deletions cut 1 base from V and 3 bases from J, with 6 bases between. For the CDR3, the DNA is TGTGCCAGCAGCCAAGGTTCGTACACTGAAGCTTTCTTT. Encoded protein: CASSQGSYTEAFF.

V gene TRBV5-1 combines with J gene TRBJ1-3; 9 nucleotides match TRBD1. J gave up 4 bases and V 5 bases, and 16 bases lay outside the gene matches. The CDR3 contains 18 residues. The germline V gene has CDR1 SGHRS and CDR2 YFSETQ. For the CDR3, the DNA is TGCGCCAGCAGATTATCACCTCCGGGACAGGGCCTGGGAAACACCATATATTTT. This translates into CASRLSPPGQGLGNTIYF.

This chain joins TRBV11-2 and TRBJ1-1; weak D call: TRBD1 (5 bases). CDR3 length equals 17 residues. In germline, CDR1 is SGHAT, CDR2 FQNNGV. V lost 2 bases, J lost 1 base, and 17 bases lay in between. CDR3 amino acids: CASSLRGVSLGNTEAFF. CDR3 sequence (DNA): TGTGCCAGCAGCTTACGGGGGGTCTCTCTGGGGAACACTGAAGCTTTCTTT.

This clone was recorded once. The chain employs TRBV14 and TRBJ1-4; D is undetermined. The CDR3 covers 13 residues. V was trimmed by 3 bases and J by 8 bases, leaving 10 bases between them. CDR1 and CDR2 (germline): SGHDN, FVKESK. DNA for the CDR3: TGTGCCAGCAGCCAGGGAGGTCGCGAAAAACTGTTTTTT. This sequence encodes CASSQGGREKLFF.

This clone was seen a single time. The V and J genes are TRBV4-3 and TRBJ1-1; possibly TRBD1 for D (6 bases). Germline V gives CDR1 LGHNA, CDR2 YSLEER. The CDR3 has 16 residues. The V gene lost 2 bases and the J gene lost 4 bases, with 17 bases spanning the gap. The CDR3 region has the DNA TGCGCCAGCAGCCAACTGACAGGCCAAGGGGGCACTGAAGCTTTCTTT. It yields the protein CASSQLTGQGGTEAFF.

The chain uses TRBV5-5 and TRBJ1-1; D gene ambiguous. CDR1 SGHKS and CDR2 YYEKEE come from the germline V gene (reference sequence). The CDR3 runs 14 residues. V lost 4 bases, J lost 7 bases, and 17 bases lay in between. The DNA of the CDR3 is TGTGCCAGCAGCCTGGCTGGGCGCCGGGATGAAGCTTTCTTT. Its translation: CASSLAGRRDEAFF.

V and J are TRBV3-1 (or the pseudogene TRBV3-2) and TRBJ1-2; D ambiguous. CDR3 length: 16 residues. CDR1 and CDR2 (germline): LGHDT, YNNKEL (reference sequence). V lost 4 bases to trimming and J lost 2 bases, with 17 bases between them. CDR3 sequence (DNA): TGTGCCAGCAGCCCCCCGGGGAGTCGGCTAAACTATGGCTACACCTTC. It is translated as CASSPPGSRLNYGYTF.

The chain is built from TRBV3-1 (or the pseudogene TRBV3-2) and TRBJ2-1; TRBD1 or TRBD2 may be the D gene (5 bases each). Trimming shortened V by 5 bases and J by 4 bases, and 15 bases separated the two germline ends. CDR1 and CDR2 (germline): LGHDT, YNNKEL (reference sequence). This CDR3 contains 15 residues. This CDR3 is CASSLSGGGYNEQFF. Written as DNA, the CDR3 is TGTGCCAGCAGCTTATCGGGTGGGGGATACAATGAGCAGTTCTTC.

This clone appeared once. The chain couples TRBV6-5 to TRBJ1-2; the match to TRBD1 covers 7 bases. This CDR3 is built from 13 residues. The germline V gene encodes CDR1 MNHEY and CDR2 SVGAGI. V lost 7 bases to trimming and J lost 2 bases; unmatched junction nucleotides: 4. This chain's CDR3 is CASNWDSNYGYTF. CDR3 in DNA: TGTGCCAGCAACTGGGACAGCAACTATGGCTACACCTTC.

The chain couples TRBV7-2 to TRBJ2-3, with 9 bases lining up with TRBD2. V lost 2 bases and J lost 1; bases outside the gene matches: 7. This CDR3 has 17 residues. CDR1 is SGHTA, CDR2 FQGNSA, per germline. Written as DNA, the CDR3 is TGTGCCAGCAGCTTACAGGCCCTAGCGGGGCGCACAGATACGCAGTATTTT. This encodes CASSLQALAGRTDTQYF.

The chain has TRBV23-1 and TRBJ1-5, with TRBD1 matching 7 bases. TRBV23-1 is noted as an ORF with a role that remains uncertain. V lost 0 bases and J lost 11; bases outside the gene matches: 13. The CDR3 has 16 amino acids. CDR3 residues: CASSQSPGGNPLAQHF. CDR3 nucleotide sequence: TGCGCCAGCAGTCAATCGCCAGGGGGAAACCCCTTAGCCCAGCATTTT.

The chain links TRBV5-1 to TRBJ2-1; 10 bases are a match to TRBD2. This CDR3 region has 15 residues. Germline V gene sequence: CDR1 SGHRS, CDR2 YFSETQ. V shed 1 base, J shed 8 bases, and the junction held 6 bases outside the gene matches. The CDR3 region is CASSLSGGAQYEQFF. CDR3 DNA: TGCGCCAGCAGCTTGAGCGGGGGGGCCCAGTATGAGCAGTTCTTC.

The V gene is TRBV7-6, the J gene TRBJ2-7, with 9 bases identical to TRBD2. The germline gives CDR1 SGHVS, CDR2 FNYEAQ. With 2 bases clipped from V and 5 bases from J, the junction kept 13 bases outside the gene matches. This CDR3 region has 17 residues. CDR3 DNA: TGTGCCAGCAGCTTACTACTGTCGCGGGGGGGAGGTGACGAGCAGTACTTC. Translating it yields CASSLLLSRGGGDEQYF.

The chain couples TRBV14 to TRBJ2-3; D gene uncertain. Deletions cut 0 bases from V and 1 base from J, with 11 bases between. The CDR3 length is 16 residues. CDR1 is SGHDN, CDR2 FVKESK, per germline. Written as DNA, the CDR3 is TGTGCCAGCAGCCAAGACTTCGGCCTGGGCACAGATACGCAGTATTTT. This sequence encodes CASSQDFGLGTDTQYF.

The V and J genes are TRBV7-4 and TRBJ2-3; 9 bases fit TRBD1. CDR3 size: 17 residues. Germline V lookup: CDR1 SGHVT, CDR2 SQSDAQ. The V and J ends lost 3 bases and 2 bases, in that order; junction bases with no gene match: 9. The DNA of the CDR3 is TGTGCCAGCAGCTTGGGCGAGGGACAGGGACACACAGATACGCAGTATTTT. Translating it yields CASSLGEGQGHTDTQYF.

The chain joins TRBV19 to TRBJ1-3; no definite D call. The germline CDR1 and CDR2 sequences are LNHDA and SQIVND (reference sequence). The CDR3 is made up of 14 amino acids. V dropped 1 base and J dropped 3 bases, with 7 bases sitting between them. CDR3 coding DNA: TGTGCCAGTAGTATAGGAGGGCTTGGAAACACCATATATTTT. It specifies CASSIGGLGNTIYF.

The V and J genes are TRBV7-9 and TRBJ2-1; D is uncertain. The CDR3 runs to 12 residues. Germline lookup yields CDR1 SEHNR and CDR2 FQNEAQ (reference sequence). V lost 3 bases, J lost 8 bases, and 8 bases lay in between. The CDR3 is CASSLSPDEQFF. In nucleotides, the CDR3 is TGTGCCAGCAGCTTGTCGCCCGATGAGCAGTTCTTC. Based on the CDR3 plus reference TRBV7-9 and TRBJ2-1, the full variable domain is DTGVSQNPRHKITKRGQNVTFRCDPISEHNRLYWYRQTLGQGPEFLTYFQNEAQLEKSRLLSDRFSAERPKGSFSTLEIQRTEQGDSAMYLCASSLSPDEQFFGPGTRLTVL.

The chain uses TRBV7-9 and TRBJ1-2, with a tentative D call TRBD1 (6 bases). Deletions cut 8 bases from V and 4 bases from J, with 26 bases between. This CDR3 comprises 17 residues. Germline assignment: CDR1 SEHNR and CDR2 FQNEAQ (reference sequence). In nucleotides, the CDR3 is TGTGCCAGCGACGGACAGCCGCGAACCTCTATCCTCTATGGCTACACCTTC. This translates into CASDGQPRTSILYGYTF. The full variable domain, with the rest looked up from reference TRBV7-9 and TRBJ1-2, is DTGVSQNPRHKITKRGQNVTFRCDPISEHNRLYWYRQTLGQGPEFLTYFQNEAQLEKSRLLSDRFSAERPKGSFSTLEIQRTEQGDSAMYLCASDGQPRTSILYGYTFGSGTRLTVV.

The rearrangement uses TRBV15 and TRBJ2-7, with D possibly matching TRBD2 (7 bases). Deletions cut 1 base from V and 2 bases from J, with 12 bases between. Germline CDR1 and CDR2: LNHNV and YYDKDF (reference sequence). The CDR3 is 15 amino acids. The CDR3 DNA follows: TGTGCCACCAGCAGAGGTGTGGGGGGGCCCTACGAGCAGTACTTC. Translated, it gives CATSRGVGGPYEQYF.

This rearrangement joins TRBV19 to TRBJ2-5, with 9 nucleotides matching TRBD2. J was trimmed by 4 bases and V by 4 bases; bases with no gene match: 7. The V gene's germline CDR1 is LNHDA and CDR2 SQIVND (reference sequence). This CDR3 is 15 amino acids long. The DNA for the CDR3 is TGTGCCAGTAGTACTATAGCGGGGGTGGGAGAGACCCAGTACTTC. Amino acids: CASSTIAGVGETQYF.